This T cell receptor beta chain was recorded in a study of T cells in tuberculosis (dated 2018 in TCRdb). Concerning the study at large: In the study, CD1B tetramers and high-throughput TCR immunosequencing were combined to characterize T cells specific for the mycobacterial lipid antigen glucose monomycolate (GMM). With 9 to 11 people per group, a South African clinical cohort compared IGRA-negative adolescents, IGRA-positive adolescents with latent tuberculosis, and adults with active tuberculosis.

The CDR3 covers 12 residues, taking in both the cysteine and the phenylalanine. Solely the CDR3 DNA is kept, with 36 bases framed from the first base. CDR1 is given as MDHEN and CDR2 as SYDVKM, both from the germline V gene. Trimming takes 11 bases from V and 0 bases from J, and the germline ends sit 7 bases apart. TCR libraries were generated with the immunoSEQ multiplex PCR assay, using TCR-beta and/or TCR-alpha/delta assays for each sample. Amplified TCR libraries were sequenced on the Illumina high-throughput platform. Per the authors' processing: Clustering and dimensionality reduction relied on pairwise TCRdist distances among GMM-specific receptors from T cells that were either sorted ex vivo or expanded in vitro. The score assigned to each clinical repertoire was mean NN-distance, meaning the average TCRdist to the nearest 10% of tetramer-positive reference sequences. GEM TCR motif frequency was calculated as the fraction of unique TCRs that matched known GEM sequences in V/J usage and CDR3 length. Linear discriminant analysis with leave-one-out cross-validation, implemented in scikit-learn, was used to classify active tuberculosis. The immuneACCESS repertoire file appears here via TCRdb, limited to in-frame rearrangements. These files lack a portion of the clones; in checked studies, under half of the deficit traces to unresolved V genes, and the cause of the others is not known. The V and J calls and clone size come from that table; D and trimming were worked out from the DNA. Counted in this sample were 40,000 to 50,000 clones; approximately 95% of them appeared once. Clones ranked in the top ten supply around 3.5% of the sample.

To note about this clone: The clone's antigen remains unknown. No qualities accompany the bases; no much larger clone lies one base away.

At study entry, adolescents were screened for latent tuberculosis infection using a tuberculin skin test and the QuantiFERON-TB GOLD In-Tube IGRA. Immunosequencing was performed on unsorted cryopreserved PBMC and covered about 110,000 T cells per clinical donor on average. Eleven high schools in the Worcester region of the Western Cape, South Africa, served as enrollment sites for adolescents aged 12 to 18 years. Some 10 M. tuberculosis-infected and some ten uninfected adolescents were selected with matching for age and sex. Adolescent PBMC were isolated from freshly drawn heparinized blood by density centrifugation and cryopreserved. What the work shows at the level of the full study, not this receptor alone: Smaller mean NN-distances to GMM-specific TCRs were observed in active tuberculosis TCR-alpha repertoires than in IGRA-negative controls, suggesting clonal expansion of GMM-specific TCRs. Clinical samples were selected based on which cryopreserved specimens were available, and the active tuberculosis cases were adults whereas the controls were adolescents. A classifier using the diverse GMM-specific repertoire reached approximately 84% accuracy (AUROC roughly 0.9), compared with 70% to 75% accuracy using GEM motif frequencies. Smaller NN-distances were partly driven by shorter CDR3-alpha lengths in active tuberculosis patients, and statistical significance was not reached for the TCR-beta difference.

What was sequenced was PBMCs. The TCR sequence derives from a donor aged 10-35 years with latent tuberculosis or without tuberculosis infection. The sequence is built from TRBV28 and TRBJ1-4; no D segment can be confidently identified. The nucleotide sequence reads as follows: TGTGCCTGCGGGGCAACTAATGAAAAACTGTTTTTT. The translation is CACGATNEKLFF.